A single sample gave rise to the 4 T cell receptor beta chains below, sequenced in a study of tumor-infiltrating lymphocytes in primary liver carcinoma. Priming with a constant-region primer yielded TCR beta cDNA from about 500 ng total RNA. Library construction for TCR beta comprised three nested multiplex PCR rounds performed with slightly modified ARM-PCR. A C-beta reverse primer and TRBV1-TRBV30 forward primers served in each of the first two PCR rounds, at 9 to 11 cycles apiece. MiXCR, applied by TCRdb to the multiplex PCR reads, yields one record per CDR3 protein. This sample carries some 30,000 distinct CDR3 sequences, less than 80% of them seen once, and the ten largest clones take roughly a third. From unsorted bulk tissue weighing about 20-31 mg, DNA and RNA were co-extracted. Sequencing was carried out using liver tumor tissue from sampling region 5. Described subset: tumor region T5, tumor centre. The receptors shown here come from a man aged 35 to 55 with primary liver carcinoma and hepatitis B virus infection.

Note on this clonotype: The junction does not match germline at one end; this may be a read error. This chain's CDR3 is CASSPGQGYDQPHHF. The CDR3 DNA reads TGTGCCAGCAGCCCAGGACAGGGTTACGATCAGCCCCATCATTTT. This chain joins TRBV12-3 or TRBV12-4 and TRBJ1-5; 8 nucleotides match TRBD1. This CDR3 region has 15 residues.

Note on this clonotype: The junction differs from germline at one of its ends, possibly a read error. The V and J genes are TRBV11-2 and TRBJ2-1; no clear D. The CDR3 length is 16 residues. The germline V gene encodes CDR1 SGHAT and CDR2 FQNNGV. CDR3 region: CANSLDPESSYNVQFF. In nucleotides, the CDR3 is TGTGCCAACAGCTTAGATCCAGAGAGCTCCTATAATGTGCAGTTCTTC.

As concerns this clonotype: A read error may produce the germline difference seen at one junction end. The chain links TRBV5-4 to TRBJ1-1; D is unclear. The CDR3 extends over 11 amino acids. Germline loops: CDR1 SGHNT, CDR2 YYREEE (reference sequence). CDR3 nucleotides: TGTGCCAACAGCTTGGTAGGAGAACCTTTCTTT. Encoded protein: CANSLVGEPFF.

This clonotype was observed a single time. One end of the junction fails to match germline, which may point to a read error. This chain connects TRBV4-1 to TRBJ2-7; a weak D match, TRBD2 (5 bases). Germline CDR1 and CDR2: MGHRA and YSYEKL. The CDR3 has 12 amino acids. The CDR3 loop reads CASGQDSVLLYF. CDR3 nucleotide sequence: TGCGCCAGCGGCCAAGATAGCGTTCTCCTGTACTTC.